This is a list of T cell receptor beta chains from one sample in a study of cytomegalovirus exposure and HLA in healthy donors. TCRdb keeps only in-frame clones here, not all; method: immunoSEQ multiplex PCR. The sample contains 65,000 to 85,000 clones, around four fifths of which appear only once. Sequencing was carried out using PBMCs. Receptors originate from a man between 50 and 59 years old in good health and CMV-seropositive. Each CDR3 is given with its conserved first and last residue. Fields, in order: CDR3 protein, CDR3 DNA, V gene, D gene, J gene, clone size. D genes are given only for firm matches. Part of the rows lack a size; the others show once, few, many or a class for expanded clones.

CASSPWASGRFETQYF,TGTGCCAGCAGTCCCTGGGCTAGCGGGAGATTTGAGACCCAGTACTTC,TRBV7-3,TRBD2,TRBJ2-5,.
CASSVGGLAGLSSYNEQFF,TGTGCCAGCAGCGTAGGAGGACTAGCGGGCCTAAGCTCCTACAATGAGCAGTTCTTC,TRBV9,TRBD2,TRBJ2-1,.
CASSQVRGGQVFPDEQFF,TGCGCCAGCAGCCAAGTACGCGGGGGACAGGTGTTCCCCGATGAGCAGTTCTTC,TRBV4-1,.,TRBJ2-1,.
CASSLAGTSGVYNEQFF,TGTGCCAGCAGCTTAGCAGGGACTAGCGGGGTGTACAATGAGCAGTTCTTC,TRBV7-6,TRBD2,TRBJ2-1,.
CASTLGQYDTEAFF,TGTGCCAGCACCCTGGGACAGTATGACACTGAAGCTTTCTTT,TRBV6-1,TRBD1,TRBJ1-1,.
CASSLTGTGYNEQFF,TGTGCCAGCAGCTTGACCGGGACAGGTTACAATGAGCAGTTCTTC,TRBV5-6,TRBD1,TRBJ2-1,.
CASSPRLDLNSPLHF,TGTGCCAGCTCACCACGACTGGATCTTAATTCACCCCTCCACTTT,TRBV18,.,TRBJ1-6,.
CASSARDSSGNTIYF,TGTGCCAGCAGCGCCCGGGACAGCTCTGGAAACACCATATATTTT,TRBV9,TRBD1,TRBJ1-3,.
CASSFSGDSNQPQHF,TGTGCCAGCAGCTTTTCAGGGGATAGCAATCAGCCCCAGCATTTT,TRBV5-5,.,TRBJ1-5,.
CASRLIAVSDYEQYF,TGTGCCAGCAGACTAATAGCGGTATCGGACTACGAGCAGTACTTC,TRBV27,.,TRBJ2-7,few
CASQGVYEQYF,TGTGCCAGCCAGGGGGTATACGAGCAGTACTTC,TRBV7-9,TRBD1,TRBJ2-7,.
CASSIGVGTAYEQYF,TGTGCCAGTAGTATAGGAGTCGGGACAGCCTACGAGCAGTACTTC,TRBV19,TRBD1,TRBJ2-7,.
CASSPQPRTEQYF,TGTGCCAGCAGTCCACAACCCCGTACCGAGCAGTACTTC,TRBV27,.,TRBJ2-7,.
CASMTDLAKNSQYF,TGTGCCAGCATGACGGACCTAGCCAAAAACAGTCAGTACTTC,TRBV6-1,.,TRBJ2-4,.
CSSSQLNEQFF,TGTTCCAGCAGCCAACTCAATGAGCAGTTCTTC,TRBV7-9,.,TRBJ2-1,.
CASTKGGRGTQYF,TGTGCCAGCACTAAAGGGGGACGGGGGACCCAGTACTTC,TRBV6-5,.,TRBJ2-5,.
CASSAKGGTPSSYEQYF,TGTGCCAGCAGCGCGAAGGGAGGGACCCCGAGCTCCTACGAGCAGTACTTC,TRBV9,TRBD2,TRBJ2-7,.
CASSSGQEETQYF,TGTGCCAGTAGTTCCGGACAGGAAGAGACCCAGTACTTC,TRBV19,TRBD1,TRBJ2-5,.
CASSLEPETQYF,TGTGCCAGCAGCTTAGAGCCTGAGACCCAGTACTTC,TRBV7-8,.,TRBJ2-5,.
CASSPYAGPSGANVLTF,TGTGCCAGCAGCCCTTATGCGGGCCCGTCTGGGGCCAACGTCCTGACTTTC,TRBV11-3,.,TRBJ2-6,.
CASSGDRPYEQYF,TGTGCCAGCAGCGGGGACAGGCCCTACGAGCAGTACTTC,TRBV9,TRBD1,TRBJ2-7,.
CASSPYSGTGRSGANVLTF,TGCGCCAGCAGCCCTTATTCCGGGACAGGTCGCTCTGGGGCCAACGTCCTGACTTTC,TRBV5-1,TRBD1,TRBJ2-6,.
CSSSSTGVKYF,TGTTCCAGCAGCTCAACAGGGGTTAAGTACTTC,TRBV7-9,TRBD1,TRBJ2-7,few
CASTHWASGPELNTQYF,TGTGCCAGCACCCACTGGGCTAGCGGTCCCGAGCTAAATACGCAGTATTTT,TRBV27,TRBD2,TRBJ2-3,few
CAIRDSGGTREQYF,TGTGCCATCAGGGACTCTGGGGGGACTCGAGAGCAGTACTTC,TRBV10-3,.,TRBJ2-7,.
CASALGRNYGYTF,TGTGCCAGCGCATTAGGCAGGAACTATGGCTACACCTTC,TRBV6-5,.,TRBJ1-2,.
CASSKFVVSVGGAYEQYF,TGTGCCAGCAGCAAATTCGTGGTTTCGGTGGGAGGCGCCTACGAGCAGTACTTC,TRBV21-1,.,TRBJ2-7,once
CASSPKTGGGDEQYF,TGTGCCAGCAGCCCTAAGACAGGGGGCGGCGACGAGCAGTACTTC,TRBV7-6,TRBD1,TRBJ2-7,.
CASRLQGPPNQPQHF,TGTGCCAGCAGGCTACAGGGTCCACCCAATCAGCCCCAGCATTTT,TRBV6-1,.,TRBJ1-5,.
CASSIDRDRAYEQYF,TGTGCCAGTAGTATAGACCGGGACAGAGCCTACGAGCAGTACTTC,TRBV19,TRBD1,TRBJ2-7,once
CASRGLAVSMGGTQYF,TGTGCCAGCAGGGGACTAGCGGTCTCGATGGGTGGGACCCAGTACTTC,TRBV27,TRBD2,TRBJ2-5,.
CASSLGLGSGEQYF,TGTGCCAGCAGCTTAGGACTAGGTTCGGGCGAGCAGTACTTC,TRBV11-2,.,TRBJ2-7,.
CASSQLSDKTYEQYF,TGTGCCAGCAGCCAGCTCTCGGACAAGACCTACGAGCAGTACTTC,TRBV11-1,.,TRBJ2-7,.
CASSFPGGSTEAFF,TGTGCCAGCAGCTTCCCAGGGGGAAGTACTGAAGCTTTCTTT,TRBV5-6,TRBD1,TRBJ1-1,once
CASNLQTHRGRDEKLFF,TGTGCCAGCAACCTGCAGACCCACAGGGGGCGGGATGAAAAACTGTTTTTT,TRBV21-1,.,TRBJ1-4,few
CASSPRGQETQYF,TGTGCCAGCAGCCCCAGGGGCCAAGAGACCCAGTACTTC,TRBV9,.,TRBJ2-5,few
CAWRRAGSIKADTQYF,TGTGCCTGGAGGAGGGCGGGATCAATAAAGGCAGATACGCAGTATTTT,TRBV30,.,TRBJ2-3,.
CASSDSSSGRGYNEQFF,TGTGCCAGCAGTGACTCGAGTAGCGGGAGAGGGTACAATGAGCAGTTCTTC,TRBV6-4,TRBD2,TRBJ2-1,.
CASSLLGPLANYGYTF,TGTGCCAGCAGCTTGCTTGGGCCCTTAGCTAACTATGGCTACACCTTC,TRBV5-5,.,TRBJ1-2,once
CASEQGSSYNEQFF,TGCGCCAGCGAACAGGGGAGCTCCTACAATGAGCAGTTCTTC,TRBV2,TRBD1,TRBJ2-1,.
CASSPSSGRARSYNEQFF,TGTGCCAGCTCACCTAGTAGCGGGAGGGCCAGGTCCTACAATGAGCAGTTCTTC,TRBV18,TRBD2,TRBJ2-1,.
CASRQTSGSRTQYF,TGTGCCAGCAGGCAGACTAGCGGGAGCCGTACGCAGTATTTT,TRBV6-5,TRBD2,TRBJ2-3,.
CASSPVAGAIYNEQFF,TGTGCCAGTAGTCCCGTAGCGGGAGCCATCTACAATGAGCAGTTCTTC,TRBV19,TRBD2,TRBJ2-1,.
CASSIGQGGNEQFF,TGTGCCAGCAGCATTGGACAGGGCGGCAATGAGCAGTTCTTC,TRBV13,TRBD1,TRBJ2-1,.
CASSVAWQGQPQHF,TGTGCCAGCAGCGTGGCCTGGCAGGGACAGCCCCAGCATTTT,TRBV9,.,TRBJ1-5,.